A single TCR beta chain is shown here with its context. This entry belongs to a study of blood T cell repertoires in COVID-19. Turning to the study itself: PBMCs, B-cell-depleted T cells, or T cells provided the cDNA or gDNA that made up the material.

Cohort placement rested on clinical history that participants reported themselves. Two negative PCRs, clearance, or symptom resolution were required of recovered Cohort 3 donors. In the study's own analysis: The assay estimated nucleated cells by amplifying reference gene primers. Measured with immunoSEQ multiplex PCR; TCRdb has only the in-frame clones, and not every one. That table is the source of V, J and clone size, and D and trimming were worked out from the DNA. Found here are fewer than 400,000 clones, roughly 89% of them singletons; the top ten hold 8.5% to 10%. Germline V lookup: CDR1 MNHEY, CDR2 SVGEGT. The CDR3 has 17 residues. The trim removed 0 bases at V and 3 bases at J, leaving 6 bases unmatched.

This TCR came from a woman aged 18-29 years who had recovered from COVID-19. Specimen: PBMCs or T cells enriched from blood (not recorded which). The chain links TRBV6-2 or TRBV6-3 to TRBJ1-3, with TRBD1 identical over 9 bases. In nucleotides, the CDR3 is TGTGCCAGCAGTTACTCAACGGACAGGGGACTTGGAAACACCATATATTTT. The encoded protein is CASSYSTDRGLGNTIYF.